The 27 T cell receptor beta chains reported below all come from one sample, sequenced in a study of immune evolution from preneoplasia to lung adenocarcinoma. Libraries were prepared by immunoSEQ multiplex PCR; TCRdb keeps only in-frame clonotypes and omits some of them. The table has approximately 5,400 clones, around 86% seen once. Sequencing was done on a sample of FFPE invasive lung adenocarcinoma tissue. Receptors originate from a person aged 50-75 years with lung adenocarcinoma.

CDR3 protein: CAWRQGHEQYF. CDR3 nucleotide sequence: TGTGCCTGGCGACAGGGCCACGAGCAGTACTTC. This chain joins TRBV30 and TRBJ2-7, with 7 bases fitting TRBD1. The CDR3 length is 11 residues. The trim removed 5 bases at V and 5 bases at J, leaving 3 bases unmatched. CDR1 and CDR2 from the germline V gene are GTSNPN and SVGIG (reference sequence).

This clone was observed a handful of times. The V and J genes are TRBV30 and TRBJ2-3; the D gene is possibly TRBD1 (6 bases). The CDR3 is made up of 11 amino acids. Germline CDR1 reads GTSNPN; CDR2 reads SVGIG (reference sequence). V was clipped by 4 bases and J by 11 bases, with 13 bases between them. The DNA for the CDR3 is TGTGCCTGGACACAGGGATTGGAGCAGTATTTT. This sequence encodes CAWTQGLEQYF.

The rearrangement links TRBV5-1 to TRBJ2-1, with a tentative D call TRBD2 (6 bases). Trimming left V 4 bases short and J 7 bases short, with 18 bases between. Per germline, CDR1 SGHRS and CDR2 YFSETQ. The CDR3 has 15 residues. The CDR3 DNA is TGCGCCAGCAGCGGAGGGCCCACAGGCGTGAATGAGCAGTTCTTC. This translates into CASSGGPTGVNEQFF.

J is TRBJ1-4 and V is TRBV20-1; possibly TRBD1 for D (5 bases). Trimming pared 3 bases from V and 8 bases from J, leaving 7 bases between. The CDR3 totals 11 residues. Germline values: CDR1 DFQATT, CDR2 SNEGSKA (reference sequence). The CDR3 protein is CSASYREKLFF. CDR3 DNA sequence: TGCAGTGCTAGTTACAGGGAAAAACTGTTTTTT.

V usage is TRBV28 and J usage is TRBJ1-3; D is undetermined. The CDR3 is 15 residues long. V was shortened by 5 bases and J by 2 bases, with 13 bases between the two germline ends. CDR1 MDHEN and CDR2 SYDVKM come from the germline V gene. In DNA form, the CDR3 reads TGTGCCAGCAGTGAAACGCACGGTGCTGGAAACACCATATATTTT. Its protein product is CASSETHGAGNTIYF. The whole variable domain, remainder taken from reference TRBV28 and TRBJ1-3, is DVKVTQSSRYLVKRTGEKVFLECVQDMDHENMFWYRQDPGLGLRLIYFSYDVKMKEKGDIPEGYSVSREKKERFSLILESASTNQTSMYLCASSETHGAGNTIYFGEGSWLTVV.

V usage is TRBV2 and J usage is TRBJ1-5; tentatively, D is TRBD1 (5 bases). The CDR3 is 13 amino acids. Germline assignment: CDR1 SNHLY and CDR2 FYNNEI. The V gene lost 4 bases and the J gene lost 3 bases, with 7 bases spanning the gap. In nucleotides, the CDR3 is TGTGCCAGCAGTGCAGGGTACAATCAGCCCCAGCATTTT. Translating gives CASSAGYNQPQHF.

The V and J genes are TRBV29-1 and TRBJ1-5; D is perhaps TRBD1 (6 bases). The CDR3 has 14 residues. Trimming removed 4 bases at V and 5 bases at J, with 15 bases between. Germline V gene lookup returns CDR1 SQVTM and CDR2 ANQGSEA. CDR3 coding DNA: TGCAGCGTTGCAACAGGGACTGGCGATCAGCCCCAGCATTTT. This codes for CSVATGTGDQPQHF.

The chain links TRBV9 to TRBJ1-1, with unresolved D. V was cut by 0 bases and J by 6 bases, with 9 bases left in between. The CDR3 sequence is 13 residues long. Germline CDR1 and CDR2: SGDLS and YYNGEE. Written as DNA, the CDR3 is TGTGCCAGCAGCGTAGGAGCTAACGCTGAAGCTTTCTTT. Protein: CASSVGANAEAFF.

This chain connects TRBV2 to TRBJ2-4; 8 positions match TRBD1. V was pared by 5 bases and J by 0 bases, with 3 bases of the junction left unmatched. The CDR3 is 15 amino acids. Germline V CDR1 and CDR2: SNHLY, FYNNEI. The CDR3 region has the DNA TGTGCCAGCAGTCACCAGGGGGCAGCCAAAAACATTCAGTACTTC. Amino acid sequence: CASSHQGAAKNIQYF.

The CDR3 nucleotides read TGCGCCAGCAGTGTGACCGGAGGGACTGAAGCTTTCTTT. It translates to CASSVTGGTEAFF. The chain links TRBV10-1 to TRBJ1-1; the D is unclear. This CDR3 is built from 13 residues. Trimming took off 4 bases at V and 5 bases at J, with 11 bases between the two ends. The germline gives CDR1 WNHNN, CDR2 SYGVQD (reference sequence).

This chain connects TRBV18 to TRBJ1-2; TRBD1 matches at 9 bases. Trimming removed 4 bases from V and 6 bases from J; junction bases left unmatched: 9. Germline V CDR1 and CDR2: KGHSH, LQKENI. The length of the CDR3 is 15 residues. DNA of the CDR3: TGTGCCAGCTCACGGCGACAGGGGGGCTCAGATGGCTACACCTTC. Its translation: CASSRRQGGSDGYTF.

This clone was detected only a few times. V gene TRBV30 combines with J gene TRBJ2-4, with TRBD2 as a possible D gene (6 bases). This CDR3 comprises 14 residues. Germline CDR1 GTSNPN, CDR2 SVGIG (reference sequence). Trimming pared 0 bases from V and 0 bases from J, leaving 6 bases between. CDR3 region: CAWSVGGAKNIQYF. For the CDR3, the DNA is TGTGCCTGGAGTGTGGGGGGAGCCAAAAACATTCAGTACTTC.

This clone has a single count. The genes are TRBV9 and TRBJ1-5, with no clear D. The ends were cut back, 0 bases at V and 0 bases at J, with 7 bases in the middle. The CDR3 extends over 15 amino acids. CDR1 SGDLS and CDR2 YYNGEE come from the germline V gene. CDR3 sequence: CASSVGVDSNQPQHF. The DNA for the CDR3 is TGTGCCAGCAGCGTAGGTGTCGATAGCAATCAGCCCCAGCATTTT.

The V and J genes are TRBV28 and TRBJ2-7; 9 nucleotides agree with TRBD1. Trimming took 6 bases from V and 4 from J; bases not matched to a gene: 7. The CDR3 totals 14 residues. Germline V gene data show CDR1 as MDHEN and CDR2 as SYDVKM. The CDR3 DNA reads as TGTGCCAGCAGCACGACAGGGGGGGATTACGAGCAGTACTTC. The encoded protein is CASSTTGGDYEQYF.

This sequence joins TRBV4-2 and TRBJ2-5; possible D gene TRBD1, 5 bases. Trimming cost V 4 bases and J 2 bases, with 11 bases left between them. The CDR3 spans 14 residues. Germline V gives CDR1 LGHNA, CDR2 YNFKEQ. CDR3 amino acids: CASSPRQKQETQYF. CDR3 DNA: TGTGCCAGCAGCCCCCGACAGAAACAAGAGACCCAGTACTTC.

This CDR3 is CASSVSGEPGGETQYF. Here the CDR3 DNA reads TGTGCCAGCAGCGTTAGCGGAGAACCAGGAGGAGAGACCCAGTACTTC. The V gene is TRBV7-6, the J gene TRBJ2-5; D might be TRBD2 (6 bases). The CDR3 runs 16 residues. The V end was cut by 5 bases, the J end by 4 bases, with 20 bases between. Germline CDR1 and CDR2: SGHVS and FNYEAQ.

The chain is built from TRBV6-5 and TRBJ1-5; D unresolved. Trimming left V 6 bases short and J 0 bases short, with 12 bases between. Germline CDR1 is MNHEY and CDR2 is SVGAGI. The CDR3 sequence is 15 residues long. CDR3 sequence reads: CASRSSGYSNQPQHF. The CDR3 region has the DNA TGTGCCAGCAGGTCCTCGGGGTATAGCAATCAGCCCCAGCATTTT.

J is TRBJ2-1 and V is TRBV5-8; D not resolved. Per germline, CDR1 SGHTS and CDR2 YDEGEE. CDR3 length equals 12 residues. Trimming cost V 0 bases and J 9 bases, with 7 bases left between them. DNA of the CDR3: TGTGCCAGCAGCTTGGTACGGACTGAGCAGTTCTTC. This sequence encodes CASSLVRTEQFF.

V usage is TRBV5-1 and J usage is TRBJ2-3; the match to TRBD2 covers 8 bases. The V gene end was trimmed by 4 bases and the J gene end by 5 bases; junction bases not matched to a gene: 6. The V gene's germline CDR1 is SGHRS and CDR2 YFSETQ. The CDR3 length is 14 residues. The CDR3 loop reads CASSTSGSIDTQYF. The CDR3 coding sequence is TGCGCCAGCAGCACCAGCGGGAGTATAGATACGCAGTATTTT.

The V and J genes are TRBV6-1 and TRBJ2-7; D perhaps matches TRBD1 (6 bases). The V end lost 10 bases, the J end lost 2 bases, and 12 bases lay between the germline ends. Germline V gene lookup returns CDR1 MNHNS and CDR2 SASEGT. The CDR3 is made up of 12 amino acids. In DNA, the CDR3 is TGTGCCACGATGACAGGTACCTACGAGCAGTACTTC. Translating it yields CATMTGTYEQYF.

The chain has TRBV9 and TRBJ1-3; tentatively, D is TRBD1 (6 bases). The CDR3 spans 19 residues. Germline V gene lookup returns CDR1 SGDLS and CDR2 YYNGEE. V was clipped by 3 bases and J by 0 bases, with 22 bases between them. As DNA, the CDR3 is TGTGCCAGCAGCGCCGACGAAGGGGGGAAAACGTACTCTGGAAACACCATATATTTT. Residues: CASSADEGGKTYSGNTIYF.

In DNA, the CDR3 is TGCAGCGTTTTCACTAACTATGGCTACACCTTC. As protein: CSVFTNYGYTF. This sequence joins TRBV29-1 and TRBJ1-2, with unresolved D. Trimming stripped 5 bases from V and 0 bases from J, with 4 bases between. CDR1 SQVTM and CDR2 ANQGSEA come from the germline V gene. The CDR3 sequence is 11 residues long.

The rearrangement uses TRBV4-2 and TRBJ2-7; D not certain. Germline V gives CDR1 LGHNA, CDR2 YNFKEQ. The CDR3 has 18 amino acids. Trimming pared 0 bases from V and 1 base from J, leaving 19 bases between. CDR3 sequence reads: CASSQDALPSYVSYEQYF. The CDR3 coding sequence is TGTGCCAGCAGCCAAGATGCGCTCCCCTCCTATGTATCCTACGAGCAGTACTTC.

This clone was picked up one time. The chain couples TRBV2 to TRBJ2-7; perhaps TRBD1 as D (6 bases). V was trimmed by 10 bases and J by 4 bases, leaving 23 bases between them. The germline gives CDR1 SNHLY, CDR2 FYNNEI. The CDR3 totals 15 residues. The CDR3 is CANPPNRDIPYEQYF. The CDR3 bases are TGTGCCAACCCCCCCAACCGGGACATTCCTTACGAGCAGTACTTC.

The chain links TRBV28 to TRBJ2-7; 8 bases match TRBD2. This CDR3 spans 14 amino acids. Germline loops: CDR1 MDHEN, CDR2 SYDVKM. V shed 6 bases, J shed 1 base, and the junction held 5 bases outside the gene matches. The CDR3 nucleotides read TGTGCCAGCAGGAGCGGGGGAACGTCCTACGAGCAGTACTTC. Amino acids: CASRSGGTSYEQYF.

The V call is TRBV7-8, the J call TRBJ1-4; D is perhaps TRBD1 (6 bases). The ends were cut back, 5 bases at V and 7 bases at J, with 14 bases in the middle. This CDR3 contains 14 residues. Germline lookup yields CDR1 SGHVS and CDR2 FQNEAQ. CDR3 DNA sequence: TGTGCCAGCAGCACGGGCAGGGGTGGTGAAAAACTGTTTTTT. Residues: CASSTGRGGEKLFF.

CDR3 amino acids: CASSVGVGSNQPQHF. As DNA, the CDR3 is TGTGCCAGCAGCGTAGGCGTGGGGAGCAATCAGCCCCAGCATTTT. The chain recombines TRBV9 with TRBJ1-5, with D unclear. The CDR3 contains 15 residues. CDR1 is SGDLS, CDR2 YYNGEE, per germline. V shed 0 bases and J shed 1 base, with 8 bases lying between them.